This TCR beta chain originates from a study of identical twins. The study's findings and limits: Researchers reported weaker excess twin sharing in beta out-of-frame sequences.

This clonotype was detected ten times or more. Antigen unknown. The length of the CDR3 is 15 residues. Deletions cut 1 base from V and 4 bases from J, with 11 bases between. Per germline, CDR1 MGHRA and CDR2 YSYEKL. TCRdb re-called the 5' RACE reads through MiXCR, storing one row per CDR3 protein. Among approximately 630,000 distinct CDR3 sequences listed, just over 7% were seen once. Each donor (without exception) was a healthy Caucasian. The same sample was also used in a study of yellow fever vaccine responses in identical twins. That source reports: In identical twins, vaccine T cell responses appeared partly shared and partly individual.

The clonotype originates from a woman younger than 35 in good health. The sequenced material came from PBMCs. This chain links TRBV4-1 with TRBJ2-1; D is possibly TRBD2 (5 bases). CDR3 loop: CASSQGTQRYNEQFF. The DNA for the CDR3 is TGCGCCAGCAGCCAAGGTACCCAGCGGTACAATGAGCAGTTCTTC.